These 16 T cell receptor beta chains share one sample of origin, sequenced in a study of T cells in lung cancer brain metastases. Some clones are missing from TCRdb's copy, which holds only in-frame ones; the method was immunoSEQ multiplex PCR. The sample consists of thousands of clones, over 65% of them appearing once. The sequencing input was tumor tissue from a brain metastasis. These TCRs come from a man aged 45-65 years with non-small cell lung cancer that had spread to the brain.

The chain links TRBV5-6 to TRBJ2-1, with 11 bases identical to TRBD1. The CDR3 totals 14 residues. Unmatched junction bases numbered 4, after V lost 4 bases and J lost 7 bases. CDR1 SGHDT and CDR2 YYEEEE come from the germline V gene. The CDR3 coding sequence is TGTGCCAGCAGCACCTGGGACAGGGGGAATGAGCAGTTCTTC. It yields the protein CASSTWDRGNEQFF. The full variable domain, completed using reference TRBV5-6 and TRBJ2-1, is DAGVTQSPTHLIKTRGQQVTLRCSPKSGHDTVSWYQQALGQGPQFIFQYYEEEERQRGNFPDRFSGHQFPNYSSELNVNALLLGDSALYLCASSTWDRGNEQFFGPGTRLTVL.

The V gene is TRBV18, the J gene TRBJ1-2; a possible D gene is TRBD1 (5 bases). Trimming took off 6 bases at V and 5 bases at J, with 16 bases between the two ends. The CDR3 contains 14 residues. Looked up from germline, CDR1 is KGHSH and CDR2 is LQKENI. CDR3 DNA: TGTGCCAGCTCGACAGCCCGCACGGGGTATGGCTACACCTTC. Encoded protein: CASSTARTGYGYTF. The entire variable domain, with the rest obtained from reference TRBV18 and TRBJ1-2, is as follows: NAGVMQNPRHLVRRRGQEARLRCSPMKGHSHVYWYRQLPEEGLKFMVYLQKENIIDESGMPKERFSAEFPKEGPSILRIQQVVRGDSAAYFCASSTARTGYGYTFGSGTRLTVV.

The CDR3 is CASSRDGNTGELFF. The CDR3 DNA reads TGTGCCAGCAGCCGGGACGGGAACACCGGGGAGCTGTTTTTT. This chain connects TRBV7-9 to TRBJ2-2, with D possibly being TRBD1 or TRBD2 (5 bases each). CDR3 length equals 14 residues. With 5 bases removed from V and 1 base from J, the gap between germline ends came to 8 bases. Germline V gene lookup returns CDR1 SEHNR and CDR2 FQNEAQ (reference sequence).

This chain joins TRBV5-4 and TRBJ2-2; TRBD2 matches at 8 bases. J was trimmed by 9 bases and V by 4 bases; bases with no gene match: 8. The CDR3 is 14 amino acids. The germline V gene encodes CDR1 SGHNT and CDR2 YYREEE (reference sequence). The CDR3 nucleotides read TGTGCCAGCAGCCAACCGCCGGGGGGGCGGGAGCTGTTTTTT. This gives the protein CASSQPPGGRELFF.

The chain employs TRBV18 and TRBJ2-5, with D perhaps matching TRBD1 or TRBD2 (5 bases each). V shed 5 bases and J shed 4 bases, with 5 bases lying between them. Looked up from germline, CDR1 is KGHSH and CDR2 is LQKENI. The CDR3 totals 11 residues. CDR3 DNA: TGTGCCAGCTCAGGGGGAGAGACCCAGTACTTC. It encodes CASSGGETQYF.

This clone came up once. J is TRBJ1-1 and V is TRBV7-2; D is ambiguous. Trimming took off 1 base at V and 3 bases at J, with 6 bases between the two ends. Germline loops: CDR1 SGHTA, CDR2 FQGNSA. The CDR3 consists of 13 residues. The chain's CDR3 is CASSLVSYTEAFF. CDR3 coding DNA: TGTGCCAGCAGCTTAGTGTCGTACACTGAAGCTTTCTTT.

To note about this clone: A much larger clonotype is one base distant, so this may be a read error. The CDR3 coding sequence is TGTACCAGCAGTTACTCTATCATTCCTGGGGAAAAACTGTTTTTT. Amino acids: CTSSYSIIPGEKLFF. V and J are TRBV6-5 and TRBJ1-4; no clear D gene. The CDR3 loop spans 15 amino acids. Germline CDR1 reads MNHEY; CDR2 reads SVGAGI.

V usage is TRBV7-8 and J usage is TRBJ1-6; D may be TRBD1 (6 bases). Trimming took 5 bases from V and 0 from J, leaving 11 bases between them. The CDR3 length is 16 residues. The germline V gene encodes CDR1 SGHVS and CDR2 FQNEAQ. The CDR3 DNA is TGTGCCAGCAGCCTCCGGGACATCTCCTATAATTCACCCCTCCACTTT. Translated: CASSLRDISYNSPLHF.

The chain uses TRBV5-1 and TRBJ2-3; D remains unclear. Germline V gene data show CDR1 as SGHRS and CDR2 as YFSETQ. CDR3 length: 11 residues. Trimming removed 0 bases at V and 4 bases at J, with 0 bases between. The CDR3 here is CASSLADTQYF. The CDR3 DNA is TGCGCCAGCAGCTTGGCAGATACGCAGTATTTT.

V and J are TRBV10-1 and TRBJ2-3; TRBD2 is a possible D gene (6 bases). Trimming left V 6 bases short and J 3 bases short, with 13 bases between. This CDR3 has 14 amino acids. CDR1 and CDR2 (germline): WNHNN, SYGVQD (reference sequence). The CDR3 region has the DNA TGCGCCAGCAGCGCCGGGACTGAGACAGATACGCAGTATTTT. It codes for CASSAGTETDTQYF.

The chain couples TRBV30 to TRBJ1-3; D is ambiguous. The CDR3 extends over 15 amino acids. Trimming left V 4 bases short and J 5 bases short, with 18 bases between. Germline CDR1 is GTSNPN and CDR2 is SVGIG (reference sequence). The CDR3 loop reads CAWMASKEGRNTIYF. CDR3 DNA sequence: TGTGCCTGGATGGCATCGAAAGAGGGAAGAAACACCATATATTTT.

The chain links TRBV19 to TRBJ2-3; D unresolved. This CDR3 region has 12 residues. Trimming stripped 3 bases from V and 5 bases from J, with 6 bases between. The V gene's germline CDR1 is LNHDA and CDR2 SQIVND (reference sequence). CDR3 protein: CASSIGGDTQYF. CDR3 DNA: TGTGCCAGTAGTATTGGCGGAGATACGCAGTATTTT.

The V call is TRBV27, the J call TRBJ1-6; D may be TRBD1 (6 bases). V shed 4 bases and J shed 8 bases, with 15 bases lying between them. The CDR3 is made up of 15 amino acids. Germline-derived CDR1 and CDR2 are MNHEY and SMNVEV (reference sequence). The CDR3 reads CASSYIQGGYSPLHF. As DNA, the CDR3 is TGTGCCAGCAGTTACATACAGGGTGGGTATTCACCCCTCCACTTT.

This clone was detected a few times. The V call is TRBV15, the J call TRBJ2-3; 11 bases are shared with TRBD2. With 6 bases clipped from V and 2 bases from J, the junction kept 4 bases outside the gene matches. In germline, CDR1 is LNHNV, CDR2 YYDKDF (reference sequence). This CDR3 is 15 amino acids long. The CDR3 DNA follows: TGTGCCACCAGGGATAGCGGGGGGGCCACAGATACGCAGTATTTT. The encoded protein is CATRDSGGATDTQYF.

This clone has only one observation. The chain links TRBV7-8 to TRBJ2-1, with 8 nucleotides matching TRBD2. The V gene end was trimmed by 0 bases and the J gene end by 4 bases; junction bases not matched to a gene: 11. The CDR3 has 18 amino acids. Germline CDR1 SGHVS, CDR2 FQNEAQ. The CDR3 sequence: CASSLAHGLAVKYNEQFF. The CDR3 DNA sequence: TGTGCCAGCAGCTTAGCGCACGGACTAGCCGTAAAATACAATGAGCAGTTCTTC.

For the CDR3, the DNA is TGTGCCAGCAGCCTCCAGAACACTGAAGCTTTCTTT. Protein sequence: CASSLQNTEAFF. This chain links TRBV11-2 with TRBJ1-1; D is ambiguous. Germline assignment: CDR1 SGHAT and CDR2 FQNNGV. The length of the CDR3 is 12 residues. Trimming took 5 bases from V and 1 from J, leaving 5 bases between them.